These 28 T cell receptor beta chains were all obtained from the same sample, sequenced in a study of T cells after yellow fever vaccination. TCRdb independently ran MiXCR on the 5' RACE reads; one entry per CDR3 protein. The data hold around 500,000 distinct CDR3 sequences, with 21% observed a single time. This specimen was PBMCs, taken around 3 weeks after the first yellow fever vaccination. The receptors derive from a young man who received the YFV17D yellow fever vaccine.

This clonotype has just a few counts. This chain connects TRBV24-1 to TRBJ2-1; 9 bases agree with TRBD1. This CDR3 region has 15 residues. J lost 7 bases, V lost 5 bases, and 8 bases had no gene match. Germline V lookup: CDR1 KGHDR, CDR2 SFDVKD. CDR3 sequence reads: CATSGTGTGLNEQFF. Written as DNA, the CDR3 is TGTGCCACCAGTGGAACCGGGACAGGGTTAAATGAGCAGTTCTTC.

V and J are TRBV25-1 and TRBJ1-1, with TRBD1 as a possible D gene (5 bases). The CDR3 has 17 residues. With 1 base removed from V and 1 base from J, the gap between germline ends came to 16 bases. The germline gives CDR1 MGHDK, CDR2 SYGVNS. As DNA, the CDR3 is TGTGCCAGCAGTGAATTCCCGGGGAGAAGGGGGAACACTGAAGCTTTCTTT. Translating gives CASSEFPGRRGNTEAFF.

This clonotype was observed a few times. The V call is TRBV4-3, the J call TRBJ1-2, with a weak D call TRBD1 (5 bases). The ends were cut back, 1 base at V and 0 bases at J, with 12 bases in the middle. This CDR3 contains 16 residues. Germline-derived CDR1 and CDR2 are LGHNA and YSLEER. Here the CDR3 DNA reads TGCGCCAGCAGCCAAGCGTGGGAAGGGGCTAACTATGGCTACACCTTC. Its translation is CASSQAWEGANYGYTF.

This clonotype was counted a single time. In DNA, the CDR3 is TGCGCCAGCAGTGAGTCGTTAAAGGGGAATTCACCCCTCCACTTT. Protein: CASSESLKGNSPLHF. The rearrangement joins TRBV10-1 to TRBJ1-6; maybe TRBD1 (5 bases). The germline V gene encodes CDR1 WNHNN and CDR2 SYGVQD (reference sequence). Trimming removed 0 bases at V and 7 bases at J, with 10 bases between. This CDR3 has 15 residues.

J is TRBJ2-5 and V is TRBV7-9, with D unclear. Trimming took 7 bases from V and 2 from J, leaving 17 bases between them. This CDR3 has 15 amino acids. Germline V gene sequence: CDR1 SEHNR, CDR2 FQNEAQ (reference sequence). CDR3: CASTTPATEQETQYF. The CDR3 coding sequence is TGTGCCAGCACCACCCCAGCTACCGAACAAGAGACCCAGTACTTC.

The V gene is TRBV14, the J gene TRBJ1-2; tentatively, D is TRBD1 (5 bases). CDR3 length equals 16 residues. The V and J ends lost 4 bases and 1 base respectively, with 16 bases between them. In germline, CDR1 is SGHDN, CDR2 FVKESK. In nucleotides, the CDR3 is TGTGCCAGCAGCCCGGAGGGGTATTTAAATAACTATGGCTACACCTTC. Encoded protein: CASSPEGYLNNYGYTF.

This sequence joins TRBV7-9 and TRBJ2-7; perhaps TRBD1 as D (5 bases). The CDR3 covers 13 residues. CDR1 is SEHNR and CDR2 is FQNEAQ in the germline V gene (reference sequence). The V gene lost 5 bases and the J gene lost 4 bases, with 12 bases spanning the gap. For the CDR3, the DNA is TGTGCCAGCAGCCGCTTCAGGGTATACGAGCAGTACTTC. It encodes CASSRFRVYEQYF.

The gene calls are TRBV20-1 and TRBJ1-2, with 7 bases aligning to TRBD1. This CDR3 spans 14 amino acids. From germline, CDR1 is DFQATT and CDR2 SNEGSKA (reference sequence). J lost 4 bases, V lost 1 base, and 6 bases had no gene match. CDR3 protein: CSARATGDAYGYTF. DNA for the CDR3: TGCAGTGCTAGAGCAACAGGGGACGCCTATGGCTACACCTTC.

This clonotype was seen ten or more times. V gene TRBV12-3 or TRBV12-4 combines with J gene TRBJ2-2; the D gene is possibly TRBD1 (6 bases). The CDR3 extends over 12 amino acids. V dropped 6 bases and J dropped 6 bases, with 8 bases sitting between them. The CDR3 sequence is CASSQGSGELFF. For the CDR3, the DNA is TGTGCCAGCAGCCAGGGGTCCGGGGAGCTGTTTTTT.

This clonotype was seen more than once but under ten times. V and J are TRBV9 and TRBJ2-1; the match to TRBD1 covers 7 bases. Trimming cost V 0 bases and J 7 bases; bases outside gene matches: 4. The germline V gene has CDR1 SGDLS and CDR2 YYNGEE. CDR3 length: 14 residues. In DNA, the CDR3 is TGTGCCAGCAGCGTAGCAGGGGGAACTAATGAGCAGTTCTTC. Its protein product is CASSVAGGTNEQFF.

This clonotype has more than one count but fewer than ten. The chain uses TRBV5-6 and TRBJ1-5, with unresolved D. The CDR3 sequence is 14 residues long. Trimming pared 0 bases from V and 5 bases from J, leaving 9 bases between. Germline CDR1 SGHDT, CDR2 YYEEEE. The CDR3 nucleotides are TGTGCCAGCAGCTTGGGGCCTATAGATCAGCCCCAGCATTTT. Residues: CASSLGPIDQPQHF.

The chain links TRBV4-3 to TRBJ2-3; TRBD2 aligns across 8 bases. This CDR3 region has 16 residues. CDR1 and CDR2 from the germline V gene are LGHNA and YSLEER. V lost 4 bases to trimming and J lost 0 bases; unmatched junction nucleotides: 6. CDR3 sequence (DNA): TGCGCCAGCAGCCGCCAGAGCGGGGGTAGCACAGATACGCAGTATTTT. Protein sequence: CASSRQSGGSTDTQYF.

This clonotype was counted ten times or more. Relative to the germline gene, one junction end is altered; a read error may explain this. This chain connects TRBV27 to TRBJ2-3; no firm D call. CDR3 size: 13 residues. Germline assignment: CDR1 MNHEY and CDR2 SMNVEV (reference sequence). CDR3 amino acids: CASSSSSTDTQYF. CDR3 bases: TGCGCCAGCAGCTCGTCTAGCACAGATACGCAGTATTTT.

This clonotype was picked up many times. The chain carries TRBV6-6 and TRBJ2-7; unclear D gene. Per the germline V gene, CDR1 is MNHNY and CDR2 is SVGAGI (reference sequence). The CDR3 covers 13 residues. The V end was cut by 6 bases, the J end by 9 bases, with 18 bases between. The CDR3 DNA sequence: TGTGCCAGCAGCCCCCGGGCCAAGTTTTGGCAGTACGTC. Protein sequence: CASSPRAKFWQYV.

This clonotype was observed a few times. The chain recombines TRBV6-1 with TRBJ2-1; D is possibly TRBD2 (5 bases). This CDR3 is built from 14 residues. Germline values: CDR1 MNHNS, CDR2 SASEGT. V lost 3 bases to trimming and J lost 8 bases, with 14 bases between them. CDR3 coding DNA: TGTGCCAGCAGTGATTTCGGGCCGAGGGATGAGCAGTTCTTC. Protein sequence: CASSDFGPRDEQFF.

The gene calls are TRBV6-1 and TRBJ2-6; D might be TRBD1 or TRBD2, each matching 7 bases. Germline V gives CDR1 MNHNS, CDR2 SASEGT. V lost 6 bases, J lost 2 bases, and 20 bases lay in between. This CDR3 contains 18 residues. The CDR3 DNA reads TGTGCCAGCAGCCACTTCAGGGGGGGGGCCGCTGGGGCCAACGTCCTGACTTTC. It codes for CASSHFRGGAAGANVLTF.

This clonotype has a handful of counts. The chain recombines TRBV29-1 with TRBJ2-7; no definite D call. Germline V lookup: CDR1 SQVTM, CDR2 ANQGSEA. The V gene lost 4 bases and the J gene lost 2 bases, with 12 bases spanning the gap. CDR3 length: 13 amino acids. The CDR3 DNA reads TGCAGCGTTGTGGCGGAGATCACCTACGAGCAGTACTTC. This codes for CSVVAEITYEQYF.

The genes are TRBV7-9 and TRBJ1-6, with D tentatively TRBD1 (5 bases). CDR3 length: 16 amino acids. Trimming pared 4 bases from V and 0 bases from J, leaving 10 bases between. Germline CDR1 and CDR2: SEHNR and FQNEAQ (reference sequence). CDR3 nucleotides: TGTGCCAGCAGCTGGGACGAGATCTCCTATAATTCACCCCTCCACTTT. It codes for CASSWDEISYNSPLHF.

The chain couples TRBV5-6 to TRBJ2-7; no clear D gene. The CDR3 totals 13 residues. Germline V gene sequence: CDR1 SGHDT, CDR2 YYEEEE. For the CDR3, the DNA is TGTGCCAGCGGCTTCCCAGACTCCTACGAGCAGTACGTC. It yields the protein CASGFPDSYEQYV.

There are a few counts of this clonotype. The chain has TRBV12-3 or TRBV12-4 and TRBJ2-1; 7 nucleotides match TRBD2. The CDR3 sequence is 13 residues long. V dropped 9 bases and J dropped 3; count of bases not matched to a gene: 5. The CDR3 reads CASRLALYNEQFF. The CDR3 DNA reads as TGTGCCAGTCGACTAGCCCTCTACAATGAGCAGTTCTTC.

CDR3 bases: TGTGCCAGCTCACCAGACACTGGCTACACCTTC. Translating it yields CASSPDTGYTF. The J gene is TRBJ1-2, the V gene TRBV18; no reliable D call. The V end lost 2 bases, the J end lost 7 bases, and 5 bases lay between the germline ends. The CDR3 loop spans 11 amino acids. The germline gives CDR1 KGHSH, CDR2 LQKENI.

This clonotype came up many times. This sequence joins TRBV4-3 and TRBJ1-1; D ambiguous. This CDR3 region has 14 residues. V was shortened by 0 bases and J by 2 bases, with 7 bases between the two germline ends. Germline V lookup: CDR1 LGHNA, CDR2 YSLEER. In nucleotides, the CDR3 is TGCGCCAGCAGCCAAGACATGGGAAACACTGAAGCTTTCTTT. Amino acid sequence: CASSQDMGNTEAFF.

The table lists this clonotype with a few counts. This rearrangement joins TRBV5-6 to TRBJ2-1; possible D gene TRBD2, 7 bases. The CDR3 has 16 residues. The V gene's germline CDR1 is SGHDT and CDR2 YYEEEE. Trimming removed 0 bases at V and 3 bases at J, with 13 bases between. The chain's CDR3 is CASSLDRGAYYNEQFF. Here the CDR3 DNA reads TGTGCCAGCAGCTTGGATCGGGGGGCTTACTACAATGAGCAGTTCTTC.

This clonotype showed up many times. The V call is TRBV7-2, the J call TRBJ2-7, with D perhaps being TRBD1 or TRBD2 (6 bases each). Germline CDR1 reads SGHTA; CDR2 reads FQGNSA. With 2 bases removed from V and 0 bases from J, the gap between germline ends came to 20 bases. This CDR3 contains 18 residues. CDR3 loop: CASSLKSFGGRGSYEQYV. The CDR3, as DNA: TGTGCCAGCAGCTTAAAATCGTTCGGGGGCCGGGGCTCCTACGAGCAGTACGTC.

V is TRBV12-3 or TRBV12-4 and J is TRBJ2-1; D tentatively fits TRBD1 or TRBD2 (6 bases each). This CDR3 region has 15 residues. Trimming removed 0 bases from V and 4 bases from J, with 10 bases in between. The CDR3 spells CASSLAGGGYNEQFF. In nucleotides, the CDR3 is TGTGCCAGCAGTTTAGCGGGGGGCGGTTACAATGAGCAGTTCTTC.

V gene TRBV2 combines with J gene TRBJ2-4, with 7 positions matching TRBD2. This CDR3 spans 13 amino acids. V lost 8 bases and J lost 7; bases outside the gene matches: 8. The germline gives CDR1 SNHLY, CDR2 FYNNEI. Here the CDR3 reads CASRPLGGNIQYF. CDR3 coding DNA: TGTGCCAGCCGGCCTTTGGGGGGGAACATTCAGTACTTC.

This clonotype was observed a handful of times. The chain uses TRBV7-2 and TRBJ1-5; weak D call: TRBD1 (6 bases). Germline CDR1 is SGHTA and CDR2 is FQGNSA. Between the trimmed V and J ends, which lost 6 bases and 4 bases, there was a span of 22 bases. The CDR3 has 17 amino acids. The CDR3 region is CASSSFSSWTVNQPQHF. The CDR3 DNA is TGTGCCAGCAGTTCCTTCTCGTCATGGACAGTGAATCAGCCCCAGCATTTT.

This clonotype was recorded a few times. This sequence joins TRBV20-1 and TRBJ1-1; D not certain. CDR1 and CDR2 from the germline V gene are DFQATT and SNEGSKA (reference sequence). The length of the CDR3 is 13 residues. V was trimmed by 7 bases and J by 1 base, leaving 13 bases between them. This CDR3 reads CSVGQVGNTEAFF. CDR3 DNA: TGCAGTGTGGGTCAGGTAGGGAACACTGAAGCTTTCTTT.